The 24 T cell receptor beta chains below come from one sample, sequenced in a study of cytomegalovirus exposure and HLA in healthy donors. Libraries were prepared by immunoSEQ multiplex PCR; TCRdb keeps only in-frame clonotypes and omits some of them. The profile shows about 220,000 clones, over 80% of them singletons. Sequenced material: PBMCs. The receptors stem from a woman under 40 in good health and CMV-seropositive.

This chain joins TRBV2 and TRBJ1-1; D ambiguous. The CDR3 consists of 14 residues. V dropped 11 bases and J dropped 8 bases, with 24 bases sitting between them. Germline V gives CDR1 SNHLY, CDR2 FYNNEI. The CDR3 spells CAPGVGTGLAEAFF. The CDR3 DNA follows: TGTGCCCCCGGGGTGGGCACCGGATTGGCAGAAGCTTTCTTT.

The gene calls are TRBV29-1 and TRBJ2-2, with 7 bases aligning to TRBD1. The CDR3 extends over 17 amino acids. Trimming cost V 4 bases and J 7 bases; bases outside gene matches: 18. CDR1 is SQVTM and CDR2 is ANQGSEA in the germline V gene. The CDR3 region is CSVASGQENRRDGELFF. The CDR3, as DNA: TGCAGCGTTGCCTCAGGACAGGAAAATCGAAGGGACGGGGAGCTGTTTTTT.

The chain employs TRBV30 and TRBJ2-7; no reliable D call. CDR1 GTSNPN and CDR2 SVGIG come from the germline V gene (reference sequence). V was trimmed by 7 bases and J by 3 bases, leaving 10 bases between them. This CDR3 has 11 amino acids. The CDR3 DNA sequence: TGTGCCTTGTCATCCTTCTACGAGCAGTACTTC. Translated: CALSSFYEQYF.

Comments on this clone: This sample also contains other DNA sequences that code for the same CDR3. This chain joins TRBV5-1 and TRBJ2-7; 10 nucleotides match TRBD1. The CDR3 extends over 14 amino acids. V lost 4 bases to trimming and J lost 4 bases; unmatched junction nucleotides: 5. Germline V gene lookup returns CDR1 SGHRS and CDR2 YFSETQ. In DNA, the CDR3 is TGCGCCAGCAGCCTACGGACAGGGGGTTACGAGCAGTACTTC. It specifies CASSLRTGGYEQYF.

This chain joins TRBV20-1 and TRBJ2-3; D gene uncertain. V dropped 3 bases and J dropped 5 bases, with 6 bases sitting between them. The CDR3 runs to 11 residues. Germline-derived CDR1 and CDR2 are DFQATT and SNEGSKA (reference sequence). Here the CDR3 reads CSASSGDTQYF. CDR3 in DNA: TGCAGTGCTAGTTCCGGAGATACGCAGTATTTT.

This clone appeared a few times. J is TRBJ1-2 and V is TRBV7-9, with TRBD1 matching over 7 bases. J was trimmed by 4 bases and V by 5 bases; bases with no gene match: 13. The germline CDR1 and CDR2 sequences are SEHNR and FQNEAQ (reference sequence). The CDR3 covers 16 residues. CDR3 residues: CASSPGGSGTSYGYTF. CDR3 coding DNA: TGTGCCAGCAGCCCAGGGGGGAGCGGAACCAGCTATGGCTACACCTTC.

The chain carries TRBV30 and TRBJ1-2, with a weak D call TRBD1 (5 bases). Looked up from germline, CDR1 is GTSNPN and CDR2 is SVGIG (reference sequence). The CDR3 is made up of 11 amino acids. CDR3 sequence reads: CALGTGYGYTF. For the CDR3, the DNA is TGTGCACTCGGGACGGGCTATGGCTACACCTTC. Full variable domain (missing parts from reference TRBV30 and TRBJ1-2): SQTIHQWPATLVQPVGSPLSLECTVEGTSNPNLYWYRQAAGRGLQLLFYSVGIGQISSEVPQNLSASRPQDRQFILSSKKLLLSDSGFYLCALGTGYGYTFGSGTRLTVV.

The chain combines TRBV27 with TRBJ2-1, with TRBD2 matching over 11 bases. The germline V gene encodes CDR1 MNHEY and CDR2 SMNVEV (reference sequence). The CDR3 has 16 residues. The ends lost 7 bases at V and 2 bases at J; junction bases unmatched: 7. CDR3 sequence: CASTVAGGRAYNEQFF. The DNA of the CDR3 is TGTGCCAGCACCGTAGCGGGAGGGCGGGCCTACAATGAGCAGTTCTTC.

This chain's CDR3 is CASSLGRAEYEQYF. For the CDR3, the DNA is TGTGCCAGCAGCTTGGGGAGGGCCGAATACGAGCAGTACTTC. This rearrangement joins TRBV5-6 to TRBJ2-7; maybe TRBD2 (6 bases). The V end lost 0 bases, the J end lost 4 bases, and 11 bases lay between the germline ends. CDR1 and CDR2 from the germline V gene are SGHDT and YYEEEE. The CDR3 length is 14 residues.

This clone was found once. The gene calls are TRBV29-1 and TRBJ1-2; D possibly corresponds to TRBD1 (5 bases). This CDR3 comprises 17 residues. V lost 0 bases and J lost 6, with 23 bases in between. CDR1 is SQVTM, CDR2 ANQGSEA, per germline. CDR3 sequence reads: CSVEDLGAGEQVDGYTF. The CDR3 DNA follows: TGCAGCGTTGAAGATCTTGGGGCAGGAGAACAGGTGGATGGCTACACCTTC.

V usage is TRBV4-1 and J usage is TRBJ2-3; a possible D gene is TRBD2 (6 bases). Germline V lookup: CDR1 MGHRA, CDR2 YSYEKL. This CDR3 is built from 15 residues. The V end was cut by 2 bases, the J end by 2 bases, with 11 bases between. DNA for the CDR3: TGCGCCAGCAGCCAACTTAGCGGAATCACAGATACGCAGTATTTT. Translating it yields CASSQLSGITDTQYF.

The rearrangement uses TRBV19 and TRBJ1-2; the D gene is possibly TRBD1 (5 bases). Trimming took off 2 bases at V and 2 bases at J, with 9 bases between the two ends. This CDR3 has 14 amino acids. Germline loops: CDR1 LNHDA, CDR2 SQIVND (reference sequence). The CDR3: CASSIRGANYGYTF. The DNA of the CDR3 is TGTGCCAGTAGTATACGAGGGGCGAACTATGGCTACACCTTC.

The rearrangement joins TRBV4-1 to TRBJ2-1, with D tentatively TRBD2 (5 bases). The germline V and J ends were trimmed by 4 bases and 8 bases, with 15 bases remaining between them. This CDR3 region has 14 residues. The V gene's germline CDR1 is MGHRA and CDR2 YSYEKL. The CDR3: CASSLWGVVDEQFF. As DNA, the CDR3 is TGCGCCAGCAGCCTATGGGGAGTAGTTGATGAGCAGTTCTTC.

CDR3 sequence: CASSPYYYEQYF. DNA for the CDR3: TGTGCCAGCAGCCCATACTACTACGAGCAGTACTTC. This chain uses TRBV11-2 with TRBJ2-7; D call uncertain. This CDR3 contains 12 residues. In germline, CDR1 is SGHAT, CDR2 FQNNGV. The V gene lost 5 bases and the J gene lost 3 bases, with 8 bases spanning the gap.

This clone turned up a few times. The chain joins TRBV10-1 to TRBJ2-2; D might be TRBD1 or TRBD2, each matching 5 bases. The CDR3 covers 13 residues. Trimming removed 6 bases from V and 7 bases from J, with 12 bases in between. The germline CDR1 and CDR2 sequences are WNHNN and SYGVQD (reference sequence). As DNA, the CDR3 is TGCGCCAGCAGACCGGGGCAAGACGGGGAGCTGTTTTTT. This translates into CASRPGQDGELFF.

The genes are TRBV25-1 and TRBJ1-2; possibly TRBD1 for D (6 bases). Germline values: CDR1 MGHDK, CDR2 SYGVNS. The germline V and J ends were trimmed by 3 bases and 6 bases, with 20 bases remaining between them. CDR3 length equals 16 residues. DNA of the CDR3: TGTGCCAGCAGTGAGAGACTCACGGGGGGCGAGAATGGCTACACCTTC. Translated: CASSERLTGGENGYTF.

The chain carries TRBV27 and TRBJ1-2, with 7 bases identical to TRBD1. Germline V gives CDR1 MNHEY, CDR2 SMNVEV (reference sequence). With V trimmed by 0 bases and J by 4 bases, 5 bases remained unmatched. CDR3 size: 15 residues. CDR3 sequence (DNA): TGTGCCAGCAGTTTATCCCCGGGGACAGTCTATGGCTACACCTTC. Residues: CASSLSPGTVYGYTF.

The CDR3 DNA sequence: TGTGCCAGCAGTTACTCGTTTGGAAACTCCTACGAGCAGTACTTC. This translates into CASSYSFGNSYEQYF. The chain is built from TRBV6-5 and TRBJ2-7; D remains unclear. V lost 0 bases and J lost 0, with 9 bases in between. There are 15 residues in the CDR3. CDR1 MNHEY and CDR2 SVGAGI come from the germline V gene.

The chain carries TRBV6-5 and TRBJ2-1; D uncertain. The CDR3 covers 13 residues. V lost 6 bases to trimming and J lost 2 bases, with 8 bases between them. Germline V gene data show CDR1 as MNHEY and CDR2 as SVGAGI. CDR3 in amino acids: CASRGTAYNEQFF. For the CDR3, the DNA is TGTGCCAGCAGGGGTACGGCCTACAATGAGCAGTTCTTC.

The V and J genes are TRBV13 and TRBJ2-1; no clear D gene. Trimming stripped 6 bases from V and 4 bases from J, with 10 bases between. CDR1 is PRHDT and CDR2 is FYEKMQ in the germline V gene (reference sequence). CDR3 length equals 13 residues. The CDR3 bases are TGTGCCAGCAGTTCCGGGTTGTACAATGAGCAGTTCTTC. Translating it yields CASSSGLYNEQFF.

This clone was counted a few times. The rearrangement joins TRBV19 to TRBJ2-5, with 7 positions matching TRBD1. Germline CDR1 reads LNHDA; CDR2 reads SQIVND (reference sequence). V lost 1 base, J lost 0 bases, and 8 bases stayed unmatched. The CDR3 is 17 amino acids. The CDR3 bases are TGTGCCAGTAGTATAGCCCCTCCGGGACAGTACCAAGAGACCCAGTACTTC. Encoded protein: CASSIAPPGQYQETQYF.

This clone was observed a single time. V is TRBV12-5 and J is TRBJ1-1; D is perhaps TRBD1 (6 bases). Germline V gives CDR1 LGHNT, CDR2 FRNRAP. The CDR3 totals 14 residues. Trimming cost V 3 bases and J 4 bases, with 12 bases left between them. This CDR3 is CASGLPTQGTEAFF. The CDR3 DNA reads TGTGCTAGTGGTTTACCAACACAGGGCACTGAAGCTTTCTTT.

The J gene is TRBJ2-1, the V gene TRBV9, with D perhaps given as TRBD1 or TRBD2 (6 bases each). The CDR3 runs to 16 residues. The germline V gene encodes CDR1 SGDLS and CDR2 YYNGEE. Trimming took off 3 bases at V and 0 bases at J, with 13 bases between the two ends. The CDR3 here is CASSGQEGGSYNEQFF. In DNA, the CDR3 is TGTGCCAGCAGCGGACAGGAGGGAGGCTCCTACAATGAGCAGTTCTTC.

This chain links TRBV19 with TRBJ1-3; tentative D call: TRBD1 (5 bases). V was pared by 10 bases and J by 2 bases, with 12 bases between. Germline CDR1 and CDR2: LNHDA and SQIVND (reference sequence). The CDR3 is made up of 13 amino acids. The CDR3 reads CATATEPGNTIYF. DNA of the CDR3: TGTGCCACCGCGACAGAACCTGGAAACACCATATATTTT. The full variable domain, rest sourced from reference TRBV19 and TRBJ1-3, is DGGITQSPKYLFRKEGQNVTLSCEQNLNHDAMYWYRQDPGQGLRLIYYSQIVNDFQKGDIAEGYSVSREKKESFPLTVTSAQKNPTAFYLCATATEPGNTIYFGEGSWLTVV.